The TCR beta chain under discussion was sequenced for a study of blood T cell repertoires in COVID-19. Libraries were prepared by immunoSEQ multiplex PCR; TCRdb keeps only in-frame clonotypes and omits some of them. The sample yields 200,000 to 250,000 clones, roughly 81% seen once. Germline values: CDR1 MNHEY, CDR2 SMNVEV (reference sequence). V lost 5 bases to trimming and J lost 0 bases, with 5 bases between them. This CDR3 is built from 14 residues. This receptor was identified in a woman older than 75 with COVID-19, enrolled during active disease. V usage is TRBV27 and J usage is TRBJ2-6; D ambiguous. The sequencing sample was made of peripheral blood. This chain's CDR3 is CASSPRSGANVLTF. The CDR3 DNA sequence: TGTGCCAGCAGTCCCCGCTCTGGGGCCAACGTCCTGACTTTC.